One T cell receptor beta chain is described in this entry. The antigen is undetermined. Whole blood, unsorted for T cells, was the source of total RNA. Eight cDNA synthesis reactions were run for every sample. TCRdb reprocessed the 5' RACE reads and reports one entry per CDR3 protein, with no DNA. The ten most abundant clones cover about 2.3% of a sample with some 400,000 distinct CDR3 sequences. The data were taken from a study of monozygotic twins with inflammatory bowel disease. The CDR3 runs 14 residues. Study-wide findings and caveats: For IBD, no single strong associated signal or clonotype was supported. Against healthy co-twins, IBD patients had lower TCRbeta diversity (measured by inverse Simpson).

This clonotype originated in a human donor with ulcerative colitis or Crohn's disease, or a healthy co-twin of an affected twin (not recorded which). The chain couples TRBV12-3 or TRBV12-4 to TRBJ2-3. Source material: blood. The CDR3 reads CASSRRGDFVAQYF.